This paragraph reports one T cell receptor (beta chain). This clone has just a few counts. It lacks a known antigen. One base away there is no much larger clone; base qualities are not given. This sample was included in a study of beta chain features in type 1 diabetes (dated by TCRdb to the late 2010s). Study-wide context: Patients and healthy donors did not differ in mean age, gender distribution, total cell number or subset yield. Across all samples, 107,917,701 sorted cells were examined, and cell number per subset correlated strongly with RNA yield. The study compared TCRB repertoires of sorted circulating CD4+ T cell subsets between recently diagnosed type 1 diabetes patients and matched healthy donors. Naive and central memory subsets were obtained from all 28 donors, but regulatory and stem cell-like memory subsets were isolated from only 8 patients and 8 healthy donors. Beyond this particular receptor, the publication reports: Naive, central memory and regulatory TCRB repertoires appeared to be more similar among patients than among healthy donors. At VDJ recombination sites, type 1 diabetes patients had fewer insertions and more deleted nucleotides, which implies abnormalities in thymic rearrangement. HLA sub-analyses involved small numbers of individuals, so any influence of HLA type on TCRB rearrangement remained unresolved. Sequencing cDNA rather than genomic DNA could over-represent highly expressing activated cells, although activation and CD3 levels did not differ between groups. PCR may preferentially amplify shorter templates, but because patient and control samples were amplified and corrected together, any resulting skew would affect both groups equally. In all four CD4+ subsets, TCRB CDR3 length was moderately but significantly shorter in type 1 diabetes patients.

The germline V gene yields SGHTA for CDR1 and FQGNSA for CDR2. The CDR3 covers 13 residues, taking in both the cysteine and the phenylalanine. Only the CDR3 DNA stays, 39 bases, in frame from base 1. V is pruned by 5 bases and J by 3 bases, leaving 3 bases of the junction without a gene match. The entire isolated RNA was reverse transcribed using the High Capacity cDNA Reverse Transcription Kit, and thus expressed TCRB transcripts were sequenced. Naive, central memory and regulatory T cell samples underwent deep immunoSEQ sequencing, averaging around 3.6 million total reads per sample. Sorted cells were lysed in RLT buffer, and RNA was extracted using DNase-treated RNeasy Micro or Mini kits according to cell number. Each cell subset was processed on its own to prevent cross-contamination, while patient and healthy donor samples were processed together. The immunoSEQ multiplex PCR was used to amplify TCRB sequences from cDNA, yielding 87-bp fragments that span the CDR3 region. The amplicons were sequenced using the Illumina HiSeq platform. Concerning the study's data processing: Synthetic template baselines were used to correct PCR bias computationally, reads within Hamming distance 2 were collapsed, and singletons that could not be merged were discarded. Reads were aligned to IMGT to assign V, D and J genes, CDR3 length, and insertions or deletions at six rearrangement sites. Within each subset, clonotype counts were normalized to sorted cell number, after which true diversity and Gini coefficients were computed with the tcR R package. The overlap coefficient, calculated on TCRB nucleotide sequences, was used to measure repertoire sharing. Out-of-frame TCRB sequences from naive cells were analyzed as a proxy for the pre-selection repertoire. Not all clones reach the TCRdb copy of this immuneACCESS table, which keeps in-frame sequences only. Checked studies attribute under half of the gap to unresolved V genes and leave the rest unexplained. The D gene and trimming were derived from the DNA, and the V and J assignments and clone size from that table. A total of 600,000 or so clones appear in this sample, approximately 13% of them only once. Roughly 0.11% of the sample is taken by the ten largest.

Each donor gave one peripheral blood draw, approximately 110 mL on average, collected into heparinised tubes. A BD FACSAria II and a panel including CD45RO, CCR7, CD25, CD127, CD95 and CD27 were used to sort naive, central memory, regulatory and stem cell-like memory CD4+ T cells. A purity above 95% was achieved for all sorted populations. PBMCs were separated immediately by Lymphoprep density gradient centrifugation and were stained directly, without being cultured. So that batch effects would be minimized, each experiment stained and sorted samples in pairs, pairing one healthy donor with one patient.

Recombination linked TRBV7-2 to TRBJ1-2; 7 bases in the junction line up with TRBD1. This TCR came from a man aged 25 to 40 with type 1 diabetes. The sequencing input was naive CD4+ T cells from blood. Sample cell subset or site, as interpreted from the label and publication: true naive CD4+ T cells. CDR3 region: CASSVTGYYGYTF. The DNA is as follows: TGTGCCAGCAGCGTGACAGGGTACTATGGCTACACCTTC.